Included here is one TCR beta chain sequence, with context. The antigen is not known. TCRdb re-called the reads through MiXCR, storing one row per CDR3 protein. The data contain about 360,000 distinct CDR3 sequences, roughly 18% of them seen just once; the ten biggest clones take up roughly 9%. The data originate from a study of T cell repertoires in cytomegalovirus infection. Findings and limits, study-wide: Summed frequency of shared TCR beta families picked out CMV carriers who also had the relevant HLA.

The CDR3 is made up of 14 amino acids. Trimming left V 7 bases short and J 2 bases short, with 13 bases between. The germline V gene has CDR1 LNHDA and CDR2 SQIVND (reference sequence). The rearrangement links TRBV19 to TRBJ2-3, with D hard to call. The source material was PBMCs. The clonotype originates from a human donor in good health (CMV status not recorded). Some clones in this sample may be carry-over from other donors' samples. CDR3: CASTPRRLTDTQYF. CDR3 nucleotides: TGTGCCAGTACCCCCAGGAGACTCACAGATACGCAGTATTTT.